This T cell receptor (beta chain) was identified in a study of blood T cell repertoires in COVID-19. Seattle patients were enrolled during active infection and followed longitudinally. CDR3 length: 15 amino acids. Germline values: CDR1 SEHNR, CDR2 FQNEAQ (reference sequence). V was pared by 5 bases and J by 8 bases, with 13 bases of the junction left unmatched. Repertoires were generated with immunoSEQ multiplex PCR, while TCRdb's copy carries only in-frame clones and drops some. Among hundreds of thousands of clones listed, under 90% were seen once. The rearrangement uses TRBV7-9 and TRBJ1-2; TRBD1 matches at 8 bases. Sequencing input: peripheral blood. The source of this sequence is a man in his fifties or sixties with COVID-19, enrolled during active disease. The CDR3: CASSPKGGQGRGYTF. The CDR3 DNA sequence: TGTGCCAGCAGCCCTAAGGGAGGACAGGGACGGGGCTACACCTTC.